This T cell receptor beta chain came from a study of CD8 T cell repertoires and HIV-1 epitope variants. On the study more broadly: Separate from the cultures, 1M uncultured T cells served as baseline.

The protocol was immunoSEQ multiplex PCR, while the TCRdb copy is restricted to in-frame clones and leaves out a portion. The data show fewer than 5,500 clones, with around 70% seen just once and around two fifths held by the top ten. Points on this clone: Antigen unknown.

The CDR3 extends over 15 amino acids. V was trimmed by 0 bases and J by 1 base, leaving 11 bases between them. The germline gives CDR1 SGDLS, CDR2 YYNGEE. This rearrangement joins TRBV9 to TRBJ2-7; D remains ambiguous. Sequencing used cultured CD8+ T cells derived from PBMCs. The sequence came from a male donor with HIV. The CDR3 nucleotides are TGTGCCAGCAGCGTAGACTCACTGGAATCCTACGAGCAGTACTTC. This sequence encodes CASSVDSLESYEQYF.